These 5 T cell receptor beta chains share one sample of origin, sequenced in a study of cytomegalovirus exposure and HLA in healthy donors. The PCR employed 60 Vbeta primers together with 13 Jbeta primers. Some clones are missing from TCRdb's copy, which holds only in-frame ones; the method was immunoSEQ multiplex PCR. The sample table sets out some 34,000 clones. The sample consisted of PBMCs. These receptors all come from a middle-aged woman in good health and CMV-seropositive.

This chain joins TRBV19 and TRBJ1-1; TRBD1 might be the D (5 bases). The ends were cut back, 3 bases at V and 1 base at J, with 9 bases in the middle. The CDR3 covers 14 residues. CDR1 LNHDA and CDR2 SQIVND come from the germline V gene (reference sequence). The DNA for the CDR3 is TGTGCCAGTAGTATTGGCAGGGCGAACACTGAAGCTTTCTTT. The encoded protein is CASSIGRANTEAFF.

V usage is TRBV4-2 and J usage is TRBJ2-5; 7 bases agree with TRBD1. The CDR3 totals 13 residues. With 4 bases clipped from V and 4 bases from J, the junction kept 3 bases outside the gene matches. Germline assignment: CDR1 LGHNA and CDR2 YNFKEQ. The CDR3 is CASSLRQGETQYF. CDR3 bases: TGTGCCAGCAGCCTTAGACAGGGAGAGACCCAGTACTTC.

The V call is TRBV7-8, the J call TRBJ1-2; D is undetermined. Looked up from germline, CDR1 is SGHVS and CDR2 is FQNEAQ. This CDR3 is built from 14 residues. Deletions cut 3 bases from V and 8 bases from J, with 16 bases between. As DNA, the CDR3 is TGTGCCAGCAGCTTCACAGTCACCGCCTCCGGCTACACCTTC. As protein: CASSFTVTASGYTF.

The V and J genes are TRBV18 and TRBJ1-2; 7 nucleotides align to TRBD1. This CDR3 contains 13 residues. Per germline, CDR1 KGHSH and CDR2 LQKENI. V lost 5 bases to trimming and J lost 4 bases; unmatched junction nucleotides: 4. Here the CDR3 DNA reads TGTGCCAGCTCAAGGGACAGCTTCTATGGCTACACCTTC. Amino acid sequence: CASSRDSFYGYTF.

CDR3 DNA sequence: TGTGCCAGCAGGAATCCTCAAGCGGGAGGGCCCTATGAGCAGTTCTTC. Protein sequence: CASRNPQAGGPYEQFF. The gene calls are TRBV27 and TRBJ2-1, with TRBD2 matching 10 bases. In germline, CDR1 is MNHEY, CDR2 SMNVEV (reference sequence). The CDR3 totals 16 residues. V lost 6 bases to trimming and J lost 8 bases; unmatched junction nucleotides: 13.